This TCR beta chain was identified in a study of T-cell memory formation after mild COVID-19. Germline CDR1 is SGHRS and CDR2 is YFSETQ. Trimming shortened V by 4 bases and J by 1 base, and 13 bases separated the two germline ends. The CDR3 loop spans 15 amino acids. Via MiXCR, TCRdb re-called the 5' RACE reads, giving one row per CDR3 protein. Of fewer than 450,000 distinct CDR3 sequences listed, under 25% were seen once; the top ten hold around an eighth. This clonotype was seen only a few times. The source is an adult woman who had mild COVID-19 (a few samples of this study predate the infection). Cell type and time point are not known. Material: PBMCs or a T cell subset sorted from them (not recorded which). The chain joins TRBV5-1 to TRBJ2-3; D may be TRBD2 (6 bases). For the CDR3, the DNA is TGCGCCAGCAGCCCCTCGGCTAGCGGCACAGATACGCAGTATTTT. Its protein product is CASSPSASGTDTQYF.